This T cell receptor (beta chain) was captured in a study of cytomegalovirus exposure and HLA in healthy donors. The PCR used 60 Vbeta and 13 Jbeta primers. Produced via immunoSEQ multiplex PCR; TCRdb's table is partial and in-frame only. The sample lists over 200,000 clones; approximately 82% were seen once. The CDR3 has 16 amino acids. CDR1 and CDR2 (germline): ENHRY, SYGVKD. J was trimmed by 6 bases and V by 2 bases; bases with no gene match: 10. The source material was PBMCs. This chain connects TRBV10-3 to TRBJ2-1; 7 bases are a match to TRBD1. The TCR originated in a male donor in good health and CMV-seronegative. The CDR3 nucleotides read TGTGCCATCAGTGAGCCAGACAGGGTGTCGTTCAATGAGCAGTTCTTC. It yields the protein CAISEPDRVSFNEQFF.